Listed here are 22 T cell receptor beta chains from one sample, sequenced in a study of cytomegalovirus exposure and HLA in healthy donors. PCR amplification relied on 60 Vbeta primers (plus 13 Jbeta primers). This table comes from immunoSEQ multiplex PCR, and its TCRdb copy is limited to in-frame clones, with some not included. This repertoire shows some 200,000 clones, 80% found once; its top ten account for about 0.64%. Specimen: PBMCs. All receptors derive from a boy younger than 18 in good health and CMV-seronegative.

The rearrangement joins TRBV5-1 to TRBJ1-1, with D hard to call. CDR1 and CDR2 from the germline V gene are SGHRS and YFSETQ. Trimming pared 0 bases from V and 8 bases from J, leaving 8 bases between. CDR3 size: 12 residues. The CDR3 reads CASSLGSSEAFF. For the CDR3, the DNA is TGCGCCAGCAGCTTGGGCAGTTCAGAAGCTTTCTTT.

The rearrangement links TRBV6-5 to TRBJ2-7; tentative D call: TRBD1 (5 bases). The length of the CDR3 is 15 residues. CDR1 and CDR2 (germline): MNHEY, SVGAGI. V shed 0 bases and J shed 0 bases, with 9 bases lying between them. The CDR3 protein is CASSYSGQSSYEQYF. DNA for the CDR3: TGTGCCAGCAGTTACTCGGGGCAGAGCTCCTACGAGCAGTACTTC.

This clone has just one count. The chain employs TRBV6-5 and TRBJ1-2, with TRBD1 matching 8 bases. Germline V lookup: CDR1 MNHEY, CDR2 SVGAGI. The CDR3 is 13 residues long. The V segment lost 5 bases and the J segment 8 bases; nucleotides outside the gene matches: 7. The DNA for the CDR3 is TGTGCCAGCAGTGAGCAGGGGGCATGGGGCTACACCTTC. Residues: CASSEQGAWGYTF.

The chain has TRBV9 and TRBJ1-2; a weak D match, TRBD1 (6 bases). Germline V gene sequence: CDR1 SGDLS, CDR2 YYNGEE. The length of the CDR3 is 13 residues. V was shortened by 3 bases and J by 6 bases, with 12 bases between the two germline ends. CDR3 sequence reads: CASSDWGRDGYTF. CDR3 in DNA: TGTGCCAGCAGCGATTGGGGGCGGGATGGCTACACCTTC. The complete variable domain, with remaining parts taken from reference TRBV9 and TRBJ1-2, reads DSGVTQTPKHLITATGQRVTLRCSPRSGDLSVYWYQQSLDQGLQFLIQYYNGEERAKGNILERFSAQQFPDLHSELNLSSLELGDSALYFCASSDWGRDGYTFGSGTRLTVV.

The chain carries TRBV14 and TRBJ1-2, with a possible D match to TRBD1 (5 bases). CDR3 length: 11 amino acids. V gave up 4 bases and J gave up 14 bases, with 14 bases separating them. Germline loops: CDR1 SGHDN, CDR2 FVKESK. The CDR3 loop reads CASSPRVGGTF. CDR3 DNA sequence: TGTGCCAGCAGCCCCAGGGTAGGCGGTACCTTC. The full variable domain, its missing parts supplied by reference TRBV14 and TRBJ1-2, is EAGVTQFPSHSVIEKGQTVTLRCDPISGHDNLYWYRRVMGKEIKFLLHFVKESKQDESGMPNNRFLAERTGGTYSTLKVQPAELEDSGVYFCASSPRVGGTFGSGTRLTVV.

This clone was seen only a few times. J is TRBJ1-4 and V is TRBV5-1; no clear D gene. Germline V gene data show CDR1 as SGHRS and CDR2 as YFSETQ. The length of the CDR3 is 14 residues. Trimming shortened V by 1 base and J by 8 bases, and 12 bases separated the two germline ends. The DNA of the CDR3 is TGCGCCAGCAGCTTGACAGTTCAAGGAGAAAAACTGTTTTTT. Translating gives CASSLTVQGEKLFF.

The DNA of the CDR3 is TGTGCCAGTAGTTATCTTCGTGGCGGCTACACCTTC. It is translated as CASSYLRGGYTF. The chain combines TRBV19 with TRBJ1-2; D gene uncertain. Trimming left V 5 bases short and J 8 bases short, with 12 bases between. Germline V CDR1 and CDR2: LNHDA, SQIVND (reference sequence). The CDR3 has 12 residues.

The chain carries TRBV10-3 and TRBJ2-4, with 8 nucleotides matching TRBD2. Germline V CDR1 and CDR2: ENHRY, SYGVKD. V was clipped by 3 bases and J by 1 base; unmatched bases: 17. The CDR3 length is 20 residues. This chain's CDR3 is CAISDQLAERGVNAKNIQYF. DNA of the CDR3: TGTGCCATCAGTGACCAACTAGCGGAGAGAGGGGTCAACGCCAAAAACATTCAGTACTTC.

The rearrangement links TRBV6-5 to TRBJ2-4, with D possibly TRBD1 on 6 matching bases. The CDR3 has 14 residues. V lost 2 bases, J lost 6 bases, and 11 bases lay in between. Germline-derived CDR1 and CDR2 are MNHEY and SVGAGI. CDR3 sequence: CASSYQGNRNIQYF. As DNA, the CDR3 is TGTGCCAGCAGTTACCAGGGGAATAGAAACATTCAGTACTTC.

CDR3 sequence reads: CASSLDQGGTEAFF. The CDR3 DNA follows: TGTGCCAGCAGCTTAGACCAGGGCGGCACTGAAGCTTTCTTT. The chain is built from TRBV7-9 and TRBJ1-1; possible D gene TRBD1, 5 bases. Germline V gives CDR1 SEHNR, CDR2 FQNEAQ (reference sequence). The CDR3 covers 14 residues. V gave up 1 base and J gave up 4 bases, with 10 bases separating them.

V usage is TRBV19 and J usage is TRBJ2-5; D remains ambiguous. The V gene's germline CDR1 is LNHDA and CDR2 SQIVND (reference sequence). CDR3 size: 14 residues. With 1 base removed from V and 5 bases from J, the gap between germline ends came to 11 bases. In DNA form, the CDR3 reads TGTGCCAGTAGTATAGCCGTCGAGTATGAGACCCAGTACTTC. Its translation is CASSIAVEYETQYF.

The chain couples TRBV14 to TRBJ2-1, with D hard to call. The CDR3 is 12 amino acids. Germline CDR1 reads SGHDN; CDR2 reads FVKESK. Between the trimmed V and J ends, which lost 0 bases and 15 bases, there was a span of 12 bases. Here the CDR3 DNA reads TGTGCCAGCAGCCAAGATTCGAGCAGGCGGTTCTTC. Translation: CASSQDSSRRFF. Filled out from reference TRBV14 and TRBJ2-1, the complete variable domain reads EAGVTQFPSHSVIEKGQTVTLRCDPISGHDNLYWYRRVMGKEIKFLLHFVKESKQDESGMPNNRFLAERTGGTYSTLKVQPAELEDSGVYFCASSQDSSRRFFGPGTRLTVL.

The V gene is TRBV19, the J gene TRBJ2-4; D might be TRBD2 (6 bases). This CDR3 contains 15 residues. In germline, CDR1 is LNHDA, CDR2 SQIVND (reference sequence). Trimming left V 1 base short and J 0 bases short, with 7 bases between. The CDR3 bases are TGTGCCAGTAGTATAGGCGGGGAAGCCAAAAACATTCAGTACTTC. Translation: CASSIGGEAKNIQYF.

J is TRBJ2-7 and V is TRBV7-2, with D tentatively TRBD1 (6 bases). Germline V gene sequence: CDR1 SGHTA, CDR2 FQGNSA. CDR3 length: 13 amino acids. V was trimmed by 5 bases and J by 6 bases, leaving 14 bases between them. The CDR3 here is CASSPWTVPEQYF. The CDR3 DNA follows: TGTGCCAGCAGCCCTTGGACAGTCCCCGAGCAGTACTTC.

V gene TRBV19 combines with J gene TRBJ1-1; D possibly corresponds to TRBD1 (6 bases). The CDR3 has 14 residues. Germline CDR1 LNHDA, CDR2 SQIVND (reference sequence). V was pared by 5 bases and J by 3 bases, with 13 bases between. CDR3 in DNA: TGTGCCAGTAGTTTCAGGGGACGCGACACTGAAGCTTTCTTT. It is translated as CASSFRGRDTEAFF.

Here the CDR3 DNA reads TGTGCCAGCAGCACCTCGGGAGTCGGGGAGCAGTACTTC. This sequence encodes CASSTSGVGEQYF. The chain joins TRBV9 to TRBJ2-7, with D possibly TRBD2 on 6 matching bases. V was trimmed by 4 bases and J by 7 bases, leaving 15 bases between them. There are 13 residues in the CDR3. Germline assignment: CDR1 SGDLS and CDR2 YYNGEE.

The genes are TRBV19 and TRBJ2-2, with a tentative D call TRBD2 (5 bases). CDR1 and CDR2 (germline): LNHDA, SQIVND (reference sequence). V dropped 2 bases and J dropped 5 bases, with 15 bases sitting between them. The length of the CDR3 is 16 residues. CDR3 in amino acids: CASSISLSSGTGELFF. The CDR3, as DNA: TGTGCCAGTAGTATAAGTCTCTCGTCGGGGACCGGGGAGCTGTTTTTT.

This clone has just a few counts. J is TRBJ1-5 and V is TRBV10-3, with D tentatively TRBD1 (5 bases). The germline V and J ends were trimmed by 0 bases and 8 bases, with 20 bases remaining between them. CDR3 length equals 17 residues. Germline CDR1 is ENHRY and CDR2 is SYGVKD. Written as DNA, the CDR3 is TGTGCCATCAGTGAGTCAGGTCAGGGTATGGTAGGGGAGCCCCAGCATTTT. This codes for CAISESGQGMVGEPQHF.

This clone was counted only a few times. The chain links TRBV6-6 to TRBJ1-1, with D unclear. Trimming left V 10 bases short and J 4 bases short, with 7 bases between. Germline values: CDR1 MNHNY, CDR2 SVGAGI (reference sequence). The CDR3 has 10 amino acids. The CDR3, as DNA: TGTGCCATTGAGTCCACTGAAGCTTTCTTT. It codes for CAIESTEAFF.

The J gene is TRBJ1-2, the V gene TRBV5-6; D is possibly TRBD1 (6 bases). Per the germline V gene, CDR1 is SGHDT and CDR2 is YYEEEE. The CDR3 is 16 amino acids. Trimming shortened V by 2 bases and J by 8 bases, and 22 bases separated the two germline ends. The CDR3 region has the DNA TGTGCCAGCAGCTTTGGTCCCCGAGGGCCAGGGGACGGCTACACCTTC. Protein product: CASSFGPRGPGDGYTF. The complete variable domain, with remaining parts taken from reference TRBV5-6 and TRBJ1-2, reads DAGVTQSPTHLIKTRGQQVTLRCSPKSGHDTVSWYQQALGQGPQFIFQYYEEEERQRGNFPDRFSGHQFPNYSSELNVNALLLGDSALYLCASSFGPRGPGDGYTFGSGTRLTVV.

The chain joins TRBV6-6 to TRBJ1-6; 9 bases match TRBD1. V dropped 0 bases and J dropped 15; count of bases not matched to a gene: 3. Germline V CDR1 and CDR2: MNHNY, SVGAGI (reference sequence). This CDR3 has 13 amino acids. The CDR3 sequence is CASSYSGQGNLHF. The CDR3 DNA follows: TGTGCCAGCAGTTACTCGGGACAGGGTAACCTCCACTTT.

The genes are TRBV11-2 and TRBJ2-3; D is uncertain. Germline V gives CDR1 SGHAT, CDR2 FQNNGV. V lost 2 bases to trimming and J lost 2 bases, with 8 bases between them. The CDR3 is 14 residues long. The CDR3 nucleotides are TGTGCCAGCAGCTTACTACCCTTCACAGATACGCAGTATTTT. Its protein product is CASSLLPFTDTQYF.